One sample yielded the 21 T cell receptor beta chains listed below, sequenced in a study of blood T cell repertoires in COVID-19. The data were produced by immunoSEQ multiplex PCR, yet TCRdb's version contains in-frame clones alone and is incomplete. The table lists tens of thousands of clones, 87% of them singletons. Specimen: peripheral blood. The origin of the receptors is a woman older than 75 with COVID-19, enrolled during active disease.

CDR3 DNA sequence: TGTGCCAGCAGTTTAGGCGGGAGGGCCCTCTACAATGAGCAGTTCTTC. Its translation: CASSLGGRALYNEQFF. The chain couples TRBV28 to TRBJ2-1; 9 nucleotides line up with TRBD2. The J segment lost 3 bases and the V segment lost 2 bases, leaving 5 bases of the junction unmatched. Germline values: CDR1 MDHEN, CDR2 SYDVKM. CDR3 length: 16 amino acids.

On this clone itself: Different DNA sequences within this sample yield the same CDR3. Here the CDR3 reads CASTRLAGARTDTQYF. In DNA form, the CDR3 reads TGCGCCAGCACACGCCTAGCGGGAGCTCGCACAGATACGCAGTATTTT. This rearrangement joins TRBV4-1 to TRBJ2-3; 10 positions agree with TRBD2. In germline, CDR1 is MGHRA, CDR2 YSYEKL. The CDR3 has 16 amino acids. Trimming took 7 bases from V and 1 from J; bases not matched to a gene: 8.

The V and J genes are TRBV4-2 and TRBJ2-2, with 7 bases matching TRBD1. Looked up from germline, CDR1 is LGHNA and CDR2 is YNFKEQ. After removal of 1 base from V and 4 bases from J, the junction contained 6 bases not matched to a gene. The CDR3 sequence is 16 residues long. CDR3 amino acids: CASSQVPGQVTGELFF. For the CDR3, the DNA is TGTGCCAGCAGCCAAGTCCCCGGACAGGTCACCGGGGAGCTGTTTTTT.

The chain carries TRBV6-1 and TRBJ1-2; 11 bases match TRBD1. The junction had 2 bases not matched to a gene; V was cut back by 3 bases and J by 2 bases. Germline loops: CDR1 MNHNS, CDR2 SASEGT. The CDR3 runs 15 residues. CDR3 sequence: CASSDRDRGNYGYTF. In DNA form, the CDR3 reads TGTGCCAGCAGTGACCGGGACAGGGGGAACTATGGCTACACCTTC.

The chain links TRBV25-1 to TRBJ2-5, with 7 bases matching TRBD2. Trimming at V came to 7 bases and at J to 2 bases, leaving 13 bases not matched to a gene. Germline lookup yields CDR1 MGHDK and CDR2 SYGVNS. The CDR3 runs to 16 residues. The CDR3 nucleotides are TGTGCCAGCAAGGCCCTGGCTAGCGGAGTGCAAGAGACCCAGTACTTC. The encoded protein is CASKALASGVQETQYF.

This sequence joins TRBV19 and TRBJ1-1, with TRBD1 matching 7 bases. The CDR3 totals 14 residues. Germline V gene sequence: CDR1 LNHDA, CDR2 SQIVND (reference sequence). J was trimmed by 0 bases and V by 5 bases; bases with no gene match: 3. CDR3 sequence: CASSSQGLNTEAFF. CDR3 sequence (DNA): TGTGCCAGTAGTTCACAGGGGTTGAACACTGAAGCTTTCTTT.

The chain joins TRBV10-3 to TRBJ2-1, with unresolved D. Trimming took 4 bases from V and 7 from J, leaving 11 bases between them. Germline CDR1 is ENHRY and CDR2 is SYGVKD. This CDR3 has 13 residues. CDR3 DNA: TGTGCCATCAGTGGGCTAGAGATTAATGAGCAGTTCTTC. It is translated as CAISGLEINEQFF.

This clone was seen a handful of times. This chain links TRBV4-1 with TRBJ1-2; possible D gene TRBD1, 5 bases. V was cut by 2 bases and J by 2 bases, with 6 bases left in between. The CDR3 runs to 13 residues. The germline V gene has CDR1 MGHRA and CDR2 YSYEKL. The CDR3 sequence is CASSQSGNYGYTF. CDR3 DNA sequence: TGCGCCAGCAGCCAATCAGGGAACTATGGCTACACCTTC.

DNA for the CDR3: TGTGCCAGCAGCTTAGGGCAGGGGGTAACAGATACGCAGTATTTT. Translated, it gives CASSLGQGVTDTQYF. This chain joins TRBV7-9 and TRBJ2-3; TRBD1 matches at 7 bases. In germline, CDR1 is SEHNR, CDR2 FQNEAQ (reference sequence). V shed 1 base and J 3 bases; nucleotides not matched to a gene: 4. The CDR3 contains 15 residues.

The gene calls are TRBV5-5 and TRBJ1-1, with D uncertain. Germline CDR1 SGHKS, CDR2 YYEKEE (reference sequence). The CDR3 sequence is 13 residues long. Trimming pared 2 bases from V and 0 bases from J, leaving 5 bases between. As DNA, the CDR3 is TGTGCCAGCAGCTTTGGCATGAACACTGAAGCTTTCTTT. Protein: CASSFGMNTEAFF.

This chain joins TRBV7-9 and TRBJ1-1; perhaps TRBD1 as D (5 bases). The CDR3 extends over 11 amino acids. Deletions cut 5 bases from V and 11 bases from J, with 12 bases between. Per the germline V gene, CDR1 is SEHNR and CDR2 is FQNEAQ (reference sequence). CDR3 sequence: CASSPVGGAFF. The CDR3 DNA sequence: TGTGCCAGCAGCCCTGTGGGGGGGGCTTTCTTT.

CDR3: CASSLDVGGPRDSPLHF. As DNA, the CDR3 is TGCGCCAGCAGCTTGGACGTGGGGGGGCCACGAGATTCACCCCTCCACTTT. This chain connects TRBV5-1 to TRBJ1-6; a weak D match, TRBD1 (6 bases). The V gene's germline CDR1 is SGHRS and CDR2 YFSETQ. This CDR3 has 17 amino acids. V was trimmed by 0 bases and J by 8 bases, leaving 18 bases between them.

The CDR3 region is CASSLYRADNQPQHF. In DNA, the CDR3 is TGTGCCAGCAGCTTGTACAGGGCCGACAATCAGCCCCAGCATTTT. The rearrangement links TRBV5-5 to TRBJ1-5; D might be TRBD1 (6 bases). Germline-derived CDR1 and CDR2 are SGHKS and YYEKEE (reference sequence). The CDR3 spans 15 residues. Trimming took 1 base from V and 3 from J, leaving 11 bases between them.

The rearrangement joins TRBV3-1 (or the pseudogene TRBV3-2) to TRBJ1-1; 10 bases align to TRBD1. V was clipped by 3 bases and J by 8 bases; unmatched bases: 9. Per germline, CDR1 LGHDT and CDR2 YNNKEL (reference sequence). The CDR3 extends over 15 amino acids. This CDR3 reads CASSQRDRGRREAFF. The DNA of the CDR3 is TGTGCCAGCAGCCAGAGGGACAGGGGTCGACGGGAAGCTTTCTTT.

This clone occurred once. This rearrangement joins TRBV7-8 to TRBJ1-1; a possible D gene is TRBD1 (5 bases). There are 13 residues in the CDR3. The V and J ends lost 1 base and 4 bases respectively, with 7 bases between them. Germline CDR1 reads SGHVS; CDR2 reads FQNEAQ. The CDR3 nucleotides are TGTGCCAGCAGCTTAGTTAGGGGCACTGAAGCTTTCTTT. Amino acid sequence: CASSLVRGTEAFF.

This chain uses TRBV11-2 with TRBJ1-4; 7 nucleotides align to TRBD1. From germline, CDR1 is SGHAT and CDR2 FQNNGV. Losses at the gene ends were 4 bases for V and 8 bases for J; bases not matched to a gene: 4. The CDR3 runs to 13 residues. CDR3 nucleotides: TGTGCCAGCAGCTACAGGGGTGACGAAAAACTGTTTTTT. As protein: CASSYRGDEKLFF.

The V gene is TRBV19, the J gene TRBJ2-2, with D possibly TRBD1 on 7 matching bases. From germline, CDR1 is LNHDA and CDR2 SQIVND (reference sequence). The CDR3 contains 16 residues. V lost 10 bases and J lost 0, with 18 bases in between. CDR3: CATPRGDSANTGELFF. The CDR3 DNA is TGTGCCACTCCCCGCGGGGACAGTGCGAACACCGGGGAGCTGTTTTTT. The full variable domain, in which reference TRBV19 and TRBJ2-2 provide the parts outside the CDR3, is DGGITQSPKYLFRKEGQNVTLSCEQNLNHDAMYWYRQDPGQGLRLIYYSQIVNDFQKGDIAEGYSVSREKKESFPLTVTSAQKNPTAFYLCATPRGDSANTGELFFGEGSRLTVL.

The chain joins TRBV5-3 to TRBJ2-1; 13 nucleotides align to TRBD2. TRBV5-3 has ORF status, its function being uncertain. The J segment lost 6 bases and the V segment lost 4 bases, leaving 10 bases of the junction unmatched. The CDR3 has 17 residues. CDR3 in amino acids: CARSHVWTSGSRNEQFF. The DNA of the CDR3 is TGTGCCAGAAGCCACGTTTGGACTAGCGGGAGCCGCAATGAGCAGTTCTTC.

CDR3 in DNA: TGTGCCAGCAGCCAAGGAGTGGGTCAGGGTTCTAATCAGCCCCAGCATTTT. This gives the protein CASSQGVGQGSNQPQHF. The chain links TRBV3-1 (or the pseudogene TRBV3-2) to TRBJ1-5; possibly TRBD1 for D (5 bases). Germline V CDR1 and CDR2: LGHDT, YNNKEL (reference sequence). The germline V and J ends were trimmed by 1 base and 4 bases, with 17 bases remaining between them. There are 17 residues in the CDR3.

The J gene is TRBJ1-3, the V gene TRBV7-2; weak D call: TRBD1 (5 bases). The V gene lost 5 bases and the J gene lost 0 bases, with 14 bases spanning the gap. The CDR3 has 16 residues. The germline V gene encodes CDR1 SGHTA and CDR2 FQGNSA. CDR3 bases: TGTGCCAGCAGCCTAACGACAGCCAGCTCTGGAAACACCATATATTTT. The encoded protein is CASSLTTASSGNTIYF.

The J gene is TRBJ2-3, the V gene TRBV18; TRBD1 matches at 10 bases. This CDR3 has 16 amino acids. Trimming took 3 bases from V and 5 from J; bases not matched to a gene: 8. Germline V gene lookup returns CDR1 KGHSH and CDR2 LQKENI. CDR3 loop: CASSPIGTGAQDTQYF. CDR3 bases: TGTGCCAGCTCACCTATTGGGACAGGGGCCCAAGATACGCAGTATTTT.